The 19 T cell receptor beta chains below were found in one sample sequenced in a study of cytomegalovirus exposure and HLA in healthy donors. PCR primers comprised 60 Vbeta and 13 Jbeta primers. The table came from immunoSEQ multiplex PCR; TCRdb's copy has only in-frame clones and leaves some out. The sample consists of some 54,000 clones, approximately 80% of them appearing once. Sequencing was performed on PBMCs. The source is a male donor in good health and CMV-seronegative.

The genes are TRBV4-3 and TRBJ2-7; D is unresolved. V was shortened by 0 bases and J by 2 bases, with 11 bases between the two germline ends. Per germline, CDR1 LGHNA and CDR2 YSLEER. CDR3 length: 15 amino acids. CDR3 DNA sequence: TGCGCCAGCAGCCAAGAAGCCCGTTCCCCCTACGAGCAGTACTTC. Encoded protein: CASSQEARSPYEQYF.

The chain recombines TRBV4-2 with TRBJ2-7; 7 nucleotides match TRBD2. The CDR3 has 15 amino acids. CDR1 is LGHNA and CDR2 is YNFKEQ in the germline V gene. After removal of 4 bases from V and 3 bases from J, the junction contained 9 bases not matched to a gene. The CDR3: CASSPESGGFYEQYF. As DNA, the CDR3 is TGTGCCAGCAGCCCGGAGTCGGGGGGATTCTACGAGCAGTACTTC.

The V call is TRBV18, the J call TRBJ2-5; D is possibly TRBD1 (6 bases). The length of the CDR3 is 14 residues. Germline CDR1 KGHSH, CDR2 LQKENI. V lost 3 bases and J lost 9, with 17 bases in between. CDR3 residues: CASSPGAERGAQYF. CDR3 nucleotide sequence: TGTGCCAGCTCACCGGGGGCGGAACGAGGTGCCCAGTACTTC.

The V and J genes are TRBV6-5 and TRBJ2-7, with TRBD2 identical over 7 bases. The CDR3 runs 14 residues. Per the germline V gene, CDR1 is MNHEY and CDR2 is SVGAGI. J lost 2 bases, V lost 6 bases, and 7 bases had no gene match. The CDR3 spells CASRPGRGAYEQYF. The CDR3 nucleotides are TGTGCCAGCAGACCGGGACGGGGGGCCTACGAGCAGTACTTC.

The rearrangement joins TRBV5-1 to TRBJ2-7, with 7 bases fitting TRBD1. This CDR3 has 14 residues. V lost 1 base to trimming and J lost 0 bases; unmatched junction nucleotides: 1. Germline V lookup: CDR1 SGHRS, CDR2 YFSETQ. The CDR3 loop reads CASSLYRGSYEQYF. CDR3 in DNA: TGCGCCAGCAGCTTGTACAGGGGCTCCTACGAGCAGTACTTC.

V is TRBV2 and J is TRBJ1-3, with 8 nucleotides matching TRBD1. Germline CDR1 reads SNHLY; CDR2 reads FYNNEI. There are 14 residues in the CDR3. V gave up 10 bases and J gave up 4 bases; unmatched junction bases: 9. The CDR3 protein is CATALGQGGNTIYF. The CDR3 nucleotides read TGTGCCACAGCCCTAGGACAGGGAGGAAACACCATATATTTT.

This sequence joins TRBV6-1 and TRBJ2-5, with D tentatively TRBD2 (5 bases). V was trimmed by 1 base and J by 5 bases, leaving 17 bases between them. CDR3 size: 16 residues. The germline CDR1 and CDR2 sequences are MNHNS and SASEGT. The CDR3 protein is CASSEERHWRSETQYF. The CDR3 DNA reads as TGTGCCAGCAGTGAAGAAAGGCATTGGAGGTCGGAGACCCAGTACTTC.

J is TRBJ2-2 and V is TRBV7-9, with a possible D match to TRBD1 (7 bases). CDR3 size: 15 residues. CDR1 SEHNR and CDR2 FQNEAQ come from the germline V gene (reference sequence). V was shortened by 4 bases and J by 2 bases, with 11 bases between the two germline ends. This CDR3 reads CASSWRGLNTGELFF. The CDR3 DNA is TGTGCCAGCAGCTGGAGGGGGCTTAACACCGGGGAGCTGTTTTTT.

The chain recombines TRBV7-2 with TRBJ1-1, with D maybe TRBD1 (5 bases). The CDR3 has 14 residues. The V and J ends lost 3 bases and 3 bases respectively, with 11 bases between them. The germline CDR1 and CDR2 sequences are SGHTA and FQGNSA. CDR3 in DNA: TGTGCCAGCAGCTTCGGCAGGGCTTACACTGAAGCTTTCTTT. Amino acids: CASSFGRAYTEAFF.

CDR3 DNA sequence: TGCGCCAGCAGCATCTGGACAGGGACCACAGATACGCAGTATTTT. As protein: CASSIWTGTTDTQYF. This chain uses TRBV5-1 with TRBJ2-3; 8 bases are shared with TRBD1. Germline V gives CDR1 SGHRS, CDR2 YFSETQ. The CDR3 has 15 residues. Trimming cost V 4 bases and J 2 bases; bases outside gene matches: 6. Full variable domain (rest looked up from reference TRBV5-1 and TRBJ2-3): KAGVTQTPRYLIKTRGQQVTLSCSPISGHRSVSWYQQTPGQGLQFLFEYFSETQRNKGNFPGRFSGRQFSNSRSEMNVSTLELGDSALYLCASSIWTGTTDTQYFGPGTRLTVL.

The rearrangement joins TRBV10-3 to TRBJ1-1; D call uncertain. Per the germline V gene, CDR1 is ENHRY and CDR2 is SYGVKD. V shed 6 bases and J shed 0 bases, with 8 bases lying between them. This CDR3 region has 13 residues. CDR3 sequence reads: CAIRDTVNTEAFF. The DNA of the CDR3 is TGTGCCATCAGGGATACAGTGAACACTGAAGCTTTCTTT.

The J gene is TRBJ2-7, the V gene TRBV5-1; the D gene is possibly TRBD1 (6 bases). Trimming removed 1 base at V and 0 bases at J, with 11 bases between. The CDR3 extends over 15 amino acids. The germline CDR1 and CDR2 sequences are SGHRS and YFSETQ. CDR3 DNA: TGCGCCAGCAGCTTGACTACAGGGTCCTCCTACGAGCAGTACTTC. Its translation is CASSLTTGSSYEQYF.

This clone came up once. The rearrangement uses TRBV27 and TRBJ1-1; 8 bases align to TRBD1. The CDR3 has 20 amino acids. The germline V gene has CDR1 MNHEY and CDR2 SMNVEV (reference sequence). J was trimmed by 4 bases and V by 3 bases; bases with no gene match: 22. CDR3 in amino acids: CASSFGNRDRPFIQSTEAFF. The DNA for the CDR3 is TGTGCCAGCAGTTTCGGAAACCGGGACAGGCCCTTCATACAGTCCACTGAAGCTTTCTTT.

CDR3 DNA sequence: TGTGCCAGCGGGAAATTGGGGGGAGGAACCGGGGAGCTGTTTTTT. This gives the protein CASGKLGGGTGELFF. J is TRBJ2-2 and V is TRBV2, with D possibly matching TRBD2 (6 bases). Per germline, CDR1 SNHLY and CDR2 FYNNEI. The CDR3 runs to 15 residues. V shed 8 bases and J shed 5 bases, with 18 bases lying between them. Filled out from reference TRBV2 and TRBJ2-2, the complete variable domain reads EPEVTQTPSHQVTQMGQEVILRCVPISNHLYFYWYRQILGQKVEFLVSFYNNEISEKSEIFDDQFSVERPDGSNFTLKIRSTKLEDSAMYFCASGKLGGGTGELFFGEGSRLTVL.

The rearrangement uses TRBV7-3 and TRBJ2-3; tentatively, D is TRBD2 (5 bases). The CDR3 is 15 residues long. Germline assignment: CDR1 SGHTA and CDR2 FQGTGA. The V and J ends lost 5 bases and 2 bases respectively, with 14 bases between them. The CDR3 nucleotides read TGTGCCAGCAGCCGCCTGGGCGGGTTCACAGATACGCAGTATTTT. It translates to CASSRLGGFTDTQYF.

DNA for the CDR3: TGTGCCAGCAGTTCCTTAGGCATAGACTTGAGCTCCTACGAGCAGTACTTC. The encoded protein is CASSSLGIDLSSYEQYF. This chain joins TRBV27 and TRBJ2-7; the D is unclear. The CDR3 loop spans 17 amino acids. Trimming cost V 4 bases and J 0 bases, with 19 bases left between them. Germline V gene lookup returns CDR1 MNHEY and CDR2 SMNVEV (reference sequence).

The chain recombines TRBV27 with TRBJ2-7, with TRBD2 as a possible D gene (6 bases). The germline V gene encodes CDR1 MNHEY and CDR2 SMNVEV (reference sequence). CDR3 size: 11 residues. V was trimmed by 3 bases and J by 8 bases, leaving 8 bases between them. In DNA form, the CDR3 reads TGTGCCAGCAGTTTTAGCGGCAAGCAGTACTTC. Its translation is CASSFSGKQYF.

Here the CDR3 reads CAISEGQGIAKNIQYF. Written as DNA, the CDR3 is TGTGCCATCAGTGAAGGGCAGGGTATAGCCAAAAACATTCAGTACTTC. This chain links TRBV10-3 with TRBJ2-4, with D perhaps TRBD1 (5 bases). V lost 3 bases and J lost 0, with 12 bases in between. Per germline, CDR1 ENHRY and CDR2 SYGVKD. CDR3 length: 16 amino acids.

The rearrangement uses TRBV5-1 and TRBJ1-2; a weak D match, TRBD1 (6 bases). This CDR3 is built from 13 residues. Germline V gene data show CDR1 as SGHRS and CDR2 as YFSETQ. V lost 4 bases and J lost 4, with 11 bases in between. The CDR3 loop reads CASSMQGPYGYTF. The CDR3 DNA reads TGCGCCAGCAGCATGCAGGGGCCCTATGGCTACACCTTC.